The 25 T cell receptor beta chains reported below all come from one sample, sequenced in a study of blood T cell repertoires in COVID-19. The protocol was immunoSEQ multiplex PCR, while the TCRdb copy is restricted to in-frame clones and leaves out a portion. This table has a few hundred thousand clones, approximately 92% appearing once. Input material: PBMCs or T cells enriched from blood (not recorded which). These TCRs come from a woman younger than 30 in a cohort exposed to, infected with or recovered from COVID-19 (not recorded which).

V is TRBV7-6 and J is TRBJ1-2, with D tentatively TRBD1 (5 bases). The CDR3 extends over 15 amino acids. Germline V CDR1 and CDR2: SGHVS, FNYEAQ. With 4 bases removed from V and 2 bases from J, the gap between germline ends came to 14 bases. CDR3 loop: CASSSLGKGNYGYTF. CDR3 DNA sequence: TGTGCCAGCAGCTCCCTTGGGAAGGGGAACTATGGCTACACCTTC. Supplemented by reference TRBV7-6 and TRBJ1-2, the full variable domain reads GAGVSQSPRYKVTKRGQDVALRCDPISGHVSLYWYRQALGQGPEFLTYFNYEAQQDKSGLPNDRFSAERPEGSISTLTIQRTEQRDSAMYRCASSSLGKGNYGYTFGSGTRLTVV.

The gene calls are TRBV5-1 and TRBJ1-3, with no clear D. Trimming removed 5 bases from V and 0 bases from J, with 6 bases in between. Germline V gene data show CDR1 as SGHRS and CDR2 as YFSETQ. The CDR3 sequence is 13 residues long. As DNA, the CDR3 is TGCGCCAGCAGGGTGAGCTCTGGAAACACCATATATTTT. Translated: CASRVSSGNTIYF. Filled out from reference TRBV5-1 and TRBJ1-3, the complete variable domain reads KAGVTQTPRYLIKTRGQQVTLSCSPISGHRSVSWYQQTPGQGLQFLFEYFSETQRNKGNFPGRFSGRQFSNSRSEMNVSTLELGDSALYLCASRVSSGNTIYFGEGSWLTVV.

The genes are TRBV6-5 and TRBJ1-4; 10 bases match TRBD1. V gave up 5 bases and J gave up 6 bases; unmatched junction bases: 6. Germline V CDR1 and CDR2: MNHEY, SVGAGI. The CDR3 extends over 15 amino acids. The CDR3 region has the DNA TGTGCCAGCAGTAGACAGGGGGCGACCTATGAAAAACTGTTTTTT. Residues: CASSRQGATYEKLFF.

This chain joins TRBV12-3 or TRBV12-4 and TRBJ1-3; D perhaps matches TRBD1 (6 bases). The length of the CDR3 is 13 residues. Trimming stripped 5 bases from V and 3 bases from J, with 8 bases between. The CDR3 spells CASSLTGGNTIYF. For the CDR3, the DNA is TGTGCCAGCAGTCTGACAGGTGGAAACACCATATATTTT.

Comments on this clone: Other DNA sequences within the sample encode an identical CDR3. The chain links TRBV11-2 to TRBJ1-1, with 10 bases lining up with TRBD1. CDR3 length equals 13 residues. Trimming took 5 bases from V and 5 from J; bases not matched to a gene: 2. The germline V gene encodes CDR1 SGHAT and CDR2 FQNNGV. In DNA, the CDR3 is TGTGCCAGCAGCCCGGACAGGGGGACTGAAGCTTTCTTT. Residues: CASSPDRGTEAFF.

The chain combines TRBV5-1 with TRBJ1-2; D might be TRBD1 (6 bases). Germline V gene data show CDR1 as SGHRS and CDR2 as YFSETQ. Trimming took 2 bases from V and 8 from J, leaving 13 bases between them. The CDR3 spans 13 residues. The CDR3 spells CASSFQGQGGYTF. CDR3 bases: TGCGCCAGCAGCTTCCAGGGACAAGGAGGCTACACCTTC.

This clone appeared once. CDR3 in DNA: TGTGCCAGCAGCGTCTCCGGGACAGGGGATTCACCCCTCCACTTT. Protein product: CASSVSGTGDSPLHF. This rearrangement joins TRBV7-9 to TRBJ1-6; TRBD1 matches 10 bases. This CDR3 comprises 15 residues. V dropped 5 bases and J dropped 8; count of bases not matched to a gene: 6. Germline V gene data show CDR1 as SEHNR and CDR2 as FQNEAQ (reference sequence).

This sequence joins TRBV3-1 (or the pseudogene TRBV3-2) and TRBJ1-4; 8 bases match TRBD1. The V and J ends lost 7 bases and 1 base, in that order; junction bases with no gene match: 14. The CDR3 consists of 18 residues. The V gene's germline CDR1 is LGHDT and CDR2 YNNKEL (reference sequence). The chain's CDR3 is CASTRGQGARLTNEKLFF. DNA of the CDR3: TGTGCCAGCACCCGCGGTCAGGGGGCGAGGCTAACTAATGAAAAACTGTTTTTT.

The gene calls are TRBV28 and TRBJ1-1, with unresolved D. The V and J ends lost 5 bases and 1 base respectively, with 17 bases between them. This CDR3 is built from 16 residues. The germline CDR1 and CDR2 sequences are MDHEN and SYDVKM. CDR3 region: CASSPPTAPRNTEAFF. In DNA form, the CDR3 reads TGTGCCAGCAGTCCCCCCACCGCCCCCAGGAACACTGAAGCTTTCTTT. Full variable domain (missing parts from reference TRBV28 and TRBJ1-1): DVKVTQSSRYLVKRTGEKVFLECVQDMDHENMFWYRQDPGLGLRLIYFSYDVKMKEKGDIPEGYSVSREKKERFSLILESASTNQTSMYLCASSPPTAPRNTEAFFGQGTRLTVV.

This sequence joins TRBV6-4 and TRBJ2-2, with TRBD1 matching over 10 bases. The V gene end was trimmed by 0 bases and the J gene end by 6 bases; junction bases not matched to a gene: 7. The CDR3 contains 17 residues. The germline V gene has CDR1 MRHNA and CDR2 SNTAGT. The CDR3 is CASSDSISGTGAGELFF. The DNA of the CDR3 is TGTGCCAGCAGTGACTCGATTTCCGGGACAGGGGCCGGGGAGCTGTTTTTT.

This clone has just one count. This chain joins TRBV6-5 and TRBJ2-1; D possibly corresponds to TRBD2 (5 bases). Trimming cost V 7 bases and J 6 bases, with 13 bases left between them. This CDR3 is built from 13 residues. From germline, CDR1 is MNHEY and CDR2 SVGAGI. CDR3: CASILGVINEQFF. Here the CDR3 DNA reads TGTGCCAGCATCCTCGGGGTAATCAATGAGCAGTTCTTC.

The V gene is TRBV5-1, the J gene TRBJ2-7; weak D call: TRBD2 (5 bases). This CDR3 has 17 amino acids. Trimming stripped 4 bases from V and 2 bases from J, with 22 bases between. Germline V gives CDR1 SGHRS, CDR2 YFSETQ. CDR3 sequence (DNA): TGCGCCAGCAGCAAAAGCACCCTAGCCCCTACGACCTACGAGCAGTACTTC. It is translated as CASSKSTLAPTTYEQYF.

J is TRBJ2-5 and V is TRBV2, with TRBD2 matching over 8 bases. Germline V gene data show CDR1 as SNHLY and CDR2 as FYNNEI. The junction had 18 bases not matched to a gene; V was cut back by 8 bases and J by 7 bases. The CDR3 is 16 residues long. The CDR3 bases are TGTGCCAGCTCAAGCCTAGCGGGCCCACCTAAAGGGACCCAGTACTTC. It yields the protein CASSSLAGPPKGTQYF.

The rearrangement joins TRBV5-6 to TRBJ2-7; perhaps TRBD1 as D (5 bases). Germline V gives CDR1 SGHDT, CDR2 YYEEEE. V dropped 4 bases and J dropped 7 bases, with 12 bases sitting between them. The length of the CDR3 is 12 residues. The CDR3 DNA is TGTGCCAGCAGCACTCGGACAAGAGAGCAGTACTTC. It encodes CASSTRTREQYF.

This chain links TRBV19 with TRBJ2-1, with a tentative D call TRBD1 (5 bases). CDR3 length equals 14 residues. CDR1 is LNHDA, CDR2 SQIVND, per germline (reference sequence). V dropped 1 base and J dropped 7 bases, with 11 bases sitting between them. The CDR3 nucleotides are TGTGCCAGTAGTATAGGTGCAGGGCGGAATGAGCAGTTCTTC. It is translated as CASSIGAGRNEQFF.

This chain joins TRBV15 and TRBJ2-7, with D unresolved. Germline loops: CDR1 LNHNV, CDR2 YYDKDF (reference sequence). With 0 bases removed from V and 1 base from J, the gap between germline ends came to 13 bases. There are 16 residues in the CDR3. The CDR3: CATSRDLAGLSYEQYF. The CDR3 nucleotides are TGTGCCACCAGCAGAGATCTGGCAGGCCTTTCCTACGAGCAGTACTTC.

The chain carries TRBV28 and TRBJ2-7; 8 bases map to TRBD1. CDR1 and CDR2 from the germline V gene are MDHEN and SYDVKM. V dropped 5 bases and J dropped 4; count of bases not matched to a gene: 7. CDR3 size: 14 residues. The CDR3 loop is CASSTGQGGYEQYF. The CDR3 DNA sequence: TGTGCCAGCAGTACCGGACAGGGTGGTTACGAGCAGTACTTC.

The chain has TRBV28 and TRBJ1-2; a possible D gene is TRBD1 (5 bases). Between the trimmed V and J ends, which lost 6 bases and 6 bases, there was a span of 20 bases. Germline CDR1 reads MDHEN; CDR2 reads SYDVKM. The CDR3 contains 15 residues. The chain's CDR3 is CASSQWTLGRDGYTF. CDR3 in DNA: TGTGCCAGCAGCCAGTGGACACTGGGGAGGGATGGCTACACCTTC.

This sequence joins TRBV29-1 and TRBJ2-3; 12 positions agree with TRBD2. CDR3 length: 16 residues. V was clipped by 6 bases and J by 0 bases; unmatched bases: 7. CDR1 is SQVTM, CDR2 ANQGSEA, per germline. This CDR3 is CSVKLAGGSSTDTQYF. The CDR3 DNA reads TGCAGCGTAAAACTAGCGGGGGGCTCTAGCACAGATACGCAGTATTTT.

The chain is built from TRBV11-2 and TRBJ1-4; no firm D call. This CDR3 comprises 14 residues. Trimming left V 1 base short and J 5 bases short, with 8 bases between. The V gene's germline CDR1 is SGHAT and CDR2 FQNNGV. CDR3 coding DNA: TGTGCCAGCAGCTTAGGGCCAGAAAATGAAAAACTGTTTTTT. Its translation: CASSLGPENEKLFF.

The rearrangement joins TRBV5-6 to TRBJ2-7; D possibly corresponds to TRBD2 (6 bases). Germline CDR1 SGHDT, CDR2 YYEEEE. Trimming removed 2 bases from V and 6 bases from J, with 12 bases in between. The CDR3 consists of 13 residues. The DNA for the CDR3 is TGTGCCAGCAGCTTCTACGGGGGATCCGAGCAGTACTTC. Translated, it gives CASSFYGGSEQYF.

The chain couples TRBV4-2 to TRBJ2-7, with 8 bases aligning to TRBD1. The CDR3 loop spans 16 amino acids. J gave up 3 bases and V 0 bases, and 7 bases lay outside the gene matches. The germline V gene encodes CDR1 LGHNA and CDR2 YNFKEQ. The CDR3 loop reads CASSQEPGTGLYEQYF. The CDR3 DNA is TGTGCCAGCAGCCAAGAACCGGGGACAGGTCTCTACGAGCAGTACTTC.

The chain combines TRBV9 with TRBJ1-6, with 7 bases fitting TRBD1. Trimming took 6 bases from V and 9 from J; bases not matched to a gene: 12. CDR1 SGDLS and CDR2 YYNGEE come from the germline V gene. The CDR3 covers 15 residues. CDR3 in amino acids: CASIGDRVYGSPLHF. The CDR3 coding sequence is TGTGCCAGCATAGGAGACAGGGTCTATGGTTCACCCCTCCACTTT.

The chain has TRBV7-3 and TRBJ2-1, with 9 bases that match TRBD2. The ends lost 2 bases at V and 7 bases at J; junction bases unmatched: 9. The germline CDR1 and CDR2 sequences are SGHTA and FQGTGA. This CDR3 spans 16 amino acids. CDR3 sequence reads: CASSLLSGSFGNEQFF. The CDR3 bases are TGTGCCAGCAGCTTACTTAGCGGGAGTTTTGGGAATGAGCAGTTCTTC.

The chain carries TRBV28 and TRBJ1-1; D may be TRBD1 (5 bases). The CDR3 extends over 14 amino acids. V lost 5 bases and J 1 base, leaving 11 bases between the germline ends. CDR1 is MDHEN and CDR2 is SYDVKM in the germline V gene. The CDR3 DNA is TGTGCCAGCAGTCATTTGACAGCGAACACTGAAGCTTTCTTT. Protein sequence: CASSHLTANTEAFF.